The 19 T cell receptor beta chains below were found in one sample sequenced in a study of PD-1 blockade in classical Hodgkin lymphoma. Time point given: cycle 4 day 1 (C4D1), after more than five weeks of nivolumab. Patients all relapsed after autologous stem cell transplantation, and there was variation in brentuximab vedotin exposure. TCRdb's table, derived via immunoSEQ multiplex PCR, lists solely in-frame clones and lacks some. This sample carries 25,000 or so clones, more than 75% of them seen once, and the ten largest clones take more than 20%. Sequencing used peripheral blood mononuclear cells (PBMCs), obtained before the fourth cycle of nivolumab. The receptors derive from a human donor with classical Hodgkin lymphoma.

V gene TRBV2 combines with J gene TRBJ2-3; 11 nucleotides match TRBD2. The germline CDR1 and CDR2 sequences are SNHLY and FYNNEI. V shed 2 bases, J shed 0 bases, and the junction held 4 bases outside the gene matches. The CDR3 totals 17 residues. For the CDR3, the DNA is TGTGCCAGCAGTGAACAACTAGCGGGGGCTAGCACAGATACGCAGTATTTT. This sequence encodes CASSEQLAGASTDTQYF.

The chain carries TRBV27 and TRBJ2-7; the match to TRBD2 covers 8 bases. Trimming took 9 bases from V and 0 from J; bases not matched to a gene: 10. The CDR3 is made up of 15 amino acids. Germline V gives CDR1 MNHEY, CDR2 SMNVEV (reference sequence). For the CDR3, the DNA is TGTGCCAGAACCGTGGAGCGGGAGAGCTCCTACGAGCAGTACTTC. Translating gives CARTVERESSYEQYF.

The chain recombines TRBV14 with TRBJ2-1; possibly TRBD1 for D (6 bases). V lost 1 base and J 12 bases, leaving 10 bases between the germline ends. CDR1 and CDR2 (germline): SGHDN, FVKESK. The CDR3 runs to 12 residues. The CDR3 spells CASSQVTGRQFF. The CDR3 DNA reads TGTGCCAGCAGCCAAGTCACAGGGCGGCAGTTCTTC. Drawing the rest from reference TRBV14 and TRBJ2-1, the complete variable domain is EAGVTQFPSHSVIEKGQTVTLRCDPISGHDNLYWYRRVMGKEIKFLLHFVKESKQDESGMPNNRFLAERTGGTYSTLKVQPAELEDSGVYFCASSQVTGRQFFGPGTRLTVL.

The chain employs TRBV19 and TRBJ2-7; D unresolved. This CDR3 region has 14 residues. The germline gives CDR1 LNHDA, CDR2 SQIVND (reference sequence). The germline V and J ends were trimmed by 3 bases and 3 bases, with 12 bases remaining between them. CDR3 region: CASSISLGRYEQYF. The CDR3 coding sequence is TGTGCCAGTAGTATCAGCCTAGGCCGCTACGAGCAGTACTTC.

The CDR3 nucleotides are TGCGCCAGCAGCTTGGATTATGGCACGATTTACGAGCAGTACTTC. It encodes CASSLDYGTIYEQYF. The V and J genes are TRBV5-1 and TRBJ2-7, with no clear D. Trimming left V 0 bases short and J 4 bases short, with 14 bases between. Germline CDR1 SGHRS, CDR2 YFSETQ. CDR3 length equals 15 residues.

The rearrangement uses TRBV7-8 and TRBJ1-2; D might be TRBD1 (6 bases). The CDR3 covers 13 residues. The ends were cut back, 7 bases at V and 4 bases at J, with 13 bases in the middle. CDR1 is SGHVS and CDR2 is FQNEAQ in the germline V gene. In nucleotides, the CDR3 is TGTGCCAGCACTCAAGACAGGTTCTATGGCTACACCTTC. Its protein product is CASTQDRFYGYTF.

This rearrangement joins TRBV5-5 to TRBJ2-5, with 13 bases that match TRBD2. The CDR3 extends over 20 amino acids. The germline V gene encodes CDR1 SGHKS and CDR2 YYEKEE (reference sequence). The V and J ends lost 3 bases and 5 bases, in that order; junction bases with no gene match: 19. This chain's CDR3 is CASSSAGLAGPRSTGETQYF. CDR3 nucleotide sequence: TGTGCCAGCAGCTCGGCGGGACTAGCGGGACCCCGGAGCACGGGGGAGACCCAGTACTTC.

This clone was counted a single time. The rearrangement links TRBV19 to TRBJ2-5; no definite D call. Germline V lookup: CDR1 LNHDA, CDR2 SQIVND (reference sequence). The CDR3 extends over 15 amino acids. Trimming shortened V by 1 base and J by 4 bases, and 13 bases separated the two germline ends. CDR3 in DNA: TGTGCCAGTAGTATAGCTGGGGATCCTGTAGAGACCCAGTACTTC. Its protein is CASSIAGDPVETQYF.

The rearrangement uses TRBV6-6 and TRBJ1-2, with 7 bases identical to TRBD1. V lost 0 bases, J lost 4 bases, and 5 bases stayed unmatched. Germline V gene lookup returns CDR1 MNHNY and CDR2 SVGAGI (reference sequence). The CDR3 runs 15 residues. The DNA for the CDR3 is TGTGCCAGCAGTTACTCGAAGGGGGCAATCTATGGCTACACCTTC. It yields the protein CASSYSKGAIYGYTF.

The chain is built from TRBV7-9 and TRBJ2-3; 14 bases are shared with TRBD2. The CDR3 covers 17 residues. V gave up 4 bases and J gave up 4 bases; unmatched junction bases: 7. CDR1 is SEHNR, CDR2 FQNEAQ, per germline (reference sequence). CDR3 loop: CASSSGLAGVWPDTQYF. The CDR3 region has the DNA TGTGCCAGCAGCTCGGGACTAGCGGGAGTCTGGCCAGATACGCAGTATTTT. The full variable domain, its missing parts supplied by reference TRBV7-9 and TRBJ2-3, is DTGVSQNPRHKITKRGQNVTFRCDPISEHNRLYWYRQTLGQGPEFLTYFQNEAQLEKSRLLSDRFSAERPKGSFSTLEIQRTEQGDSAMYLCASSSGLAGVWPDTQYFGPGTRLTVL.

V gene TRBV2 combines with J gene TRBJ1-3, with unresolved D. V was pared by 3 bases and J by 0 bases, with 12 bases between. The CDR3 runs 16 residues. Germline values: CDR1 SNHLY, CDR2 FYNNEI. The CDR3 DNA follows: TGTGCCAGCAGTGACCGATCGGGCTACTCTGGAAACACCATATATTTT. Its protein is CASSDRSGYSGNTIYF.

V gene TRBV10-3 combines with J gene TRBJ1-5, with D perhaps matching TRBD1 (6 bases). V lost 0 bases, J lost 1 base, and 10 bases lay in between. The CDR3 is 16 residues long. CDR1 is ENHRY, CDR2 SYGVKD, per germline. As DNA, the CDR3 is TGTGCCATCAGTGAGTCCCAGGGGTTGAGCAATCAGCCCCAGCATTTT. This encodes CAISESQGLSNQPQHF.

V usage is TRBV4-1 and J usage is TRBJ2-7; TRBD1 matches at 8 bases. The CDR3 spans 14 residues. V shed 4 bases and J 2 bases; nucleotides not matched to a gene: 4. From germline, CDR1 is MGHRA and CDR2 YSYEKL. CDR3 residues: CASSPRDRTYEQYF. CDR3 DNA: TGCGCCAGCAGCCCACGGGACAGGACCTACGAGCAGTACTTC.

CDR3 sequence (DNA): TGTGCCAGCAGCTTAGCTGGACAGACTCATGAAGCTTTCTTT. Translated, it gives CASSLAGQTHEAFF. The J gene is TRBJ1-1, the V gene TRBV11-2; maybe TRBD1 (6 bases). The V gene's germline CDR1 is SGHAT and CDR2 FQNNGV. The V and J ends lost 1 base and 7 bases respectively, with 13 bases between them. The CDR3 is 14 amino acids.

Written as DNA, the CDR3 is TGCGCCAGCAGTGAGTCGACAGGCTCAAACTCTGGAAACACCATATATTTT. This gives the protein CASSESTGSNSGNTIYF. The chain combines TRBV10-2 with TRBJ1-3, with D perhaps matching TRBD1 (6 bases). The CDR3 has 17 amino acids. V was shortened by 0 bases and J by 0 bases, with 12 bases between the two germline ends. In germline, CDR1 is WSHSY, CDR2 SAAADI.

The rearrangement links TRBV10-2 to TRBJ2-1, with TRBD2 identical over 10 bases. The CDR3 spans 15 residues. Trimming at V came to 3 bases and at J to 6 bases, leaving 5 bases not matched to a gene. CDR1 WSHSY and CDR2 SAAADI come from the germline V gene. The CDR3 bases are TGCGCCAGCAGTGAACTGGTAGCGGGGGGCAATGAGCAGTTCTTC. Amino acid sequence: CASSELVAGGNEQFF.

The chain uses TRBV5-5 and TRBJ2-3, with unresolved D. Trimming removed 4 bases from V and 0 bases from J, with 12 bases in between. This CDR3 is 15 amino acids long. The germline gives CDR1 SGHKS, CDR2 YYEKEE (reference sequence). The CDR3 is CASSPGAGSTDTQYF. The CDR3, as DNA: TGTGCCAGCAGCCCTGGAGCTGGTAGCACAGATACGCAGTATTTT. Variable domain in full (rest from reference TRBV5-5 and TRBJ2-3): DAGVTQSPTHLIKTRGQQVTLRCSPISGHKSVSWYQQVLGQGPQFIFQYYEKEERGRGNFPDRFSARQFPNYSSELNVNALLLGDSALYLCASSPGAGSTDTQYFGPGTRLTVL.

CDR3 loop: CASSLGLAGYYEQYF. DNA for the CDR3: TGTGCCAGCAGCTTAGGGCTAGCGGGTTACTACGAGCAGTACTTC. The chain couples TRBV7-2 to TRBJ2-7; 8 bases line up with TRBD2. The J segment lost 3 bases and the V segment lost 1 base, leaving 5 bases of the junction unmatched. This CDR3 spans 15 amino acids. Germline assignment: CDR1 SGHTA and CDR2 FQGNSA.

V gene TRBV2 combines with J gene TRBJ2-3; TRBD2 matches at 9 bases. The CDR3 sequence is 14 residues long. The V gene end was trimmed by 8 bases and the J gene end by 1 base; junction bases not matched to a gene: 4. Germline values: CDR1 SNHLY, CDR2 FYNNEI. CDR3 amino acids: CASAGGPRTDTQYF. The DNA for the CDR3 is TGTGCCAGCGCGGGGGGGCCCCGCACAGATACGCAGTATTTT.